This TCR beta chain was sequenced for a study of shared clonotypes between healthy human individuals. Study-wide results and caveats: Clonotype sharing among donors, it was expected, would be affected by sequencing depth. Few donors limited the genetic and exposure-history diversity represented.

With regard to this clone: The antigen remains undetermined.

Germline V CDR1 and CDR2: SNHLY, FYNNEI. V was cut by 3 bases and J by 3 bases, with 10 bases left in between. CDR3 size: 14 residues. Terminally differentiated effector memory CD45RA+ cells were excluded from the naive CD8 cells, which were CD45RO-negative and positively selected for CCR7. Method: immunoSEQ multiplex PCR; TCRdb's copy keeps in-frame clones and lacks some. Of hundreds of thousands of clones in the sample, roughly 96% were seen once. The sequencing sample was made of naive CD8+ T cells sorted from blood. The sequence derives from a woman younger than 45 in good health. The gene calls are TRBV2 and TRBJ2-3; D ambiguous. CDR3 sequence (DNA): TGTGCCAGCAGTGAGATGCCGCGGACAGATACGCAGTATTTT. It encodes CASSEMPRTDTQYF.